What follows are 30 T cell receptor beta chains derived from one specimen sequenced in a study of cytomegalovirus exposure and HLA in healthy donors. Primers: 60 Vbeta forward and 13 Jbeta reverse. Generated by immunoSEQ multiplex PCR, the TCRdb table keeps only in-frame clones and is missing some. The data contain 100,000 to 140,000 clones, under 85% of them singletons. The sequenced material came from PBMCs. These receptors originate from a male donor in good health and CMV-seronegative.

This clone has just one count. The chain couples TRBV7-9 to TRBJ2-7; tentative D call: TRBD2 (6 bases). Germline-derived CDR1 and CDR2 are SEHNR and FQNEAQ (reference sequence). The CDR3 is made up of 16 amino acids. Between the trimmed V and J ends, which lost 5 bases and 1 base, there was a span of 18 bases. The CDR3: CASSPPSGTASYEQYF. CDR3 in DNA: TGTGCCAGCAGCCCCCCTTCGGGGACTGCTTCCTACGAGCAGTACTTC.

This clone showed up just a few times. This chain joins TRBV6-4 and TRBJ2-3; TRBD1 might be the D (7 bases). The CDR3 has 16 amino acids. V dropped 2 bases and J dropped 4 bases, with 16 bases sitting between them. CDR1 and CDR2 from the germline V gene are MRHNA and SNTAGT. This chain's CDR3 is CASSDRGTGEADTQYF. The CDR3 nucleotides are TGTGCCAGCAGTGACCGAGGAACAGGGGAGGCAGATACGCAGTATTTT.

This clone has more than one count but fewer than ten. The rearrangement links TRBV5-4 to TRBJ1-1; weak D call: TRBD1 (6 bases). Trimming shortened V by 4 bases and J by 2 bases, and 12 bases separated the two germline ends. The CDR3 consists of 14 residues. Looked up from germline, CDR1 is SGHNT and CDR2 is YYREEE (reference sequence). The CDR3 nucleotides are TGTGCCAGCAGCCAGGACAGCCACAACACTGAAGCTTTCTTT. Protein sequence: CASSQDSHNTEAFF.

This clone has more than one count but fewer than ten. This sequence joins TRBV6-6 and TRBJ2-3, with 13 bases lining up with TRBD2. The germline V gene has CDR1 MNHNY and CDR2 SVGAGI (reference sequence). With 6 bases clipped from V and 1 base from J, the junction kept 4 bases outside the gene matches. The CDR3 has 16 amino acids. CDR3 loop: CASRHTSGRGTDTQYF. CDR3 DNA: TGTGCCAGCAGACATACTAGCGGGAGGGGCACAGATACGCAGTATTTT.

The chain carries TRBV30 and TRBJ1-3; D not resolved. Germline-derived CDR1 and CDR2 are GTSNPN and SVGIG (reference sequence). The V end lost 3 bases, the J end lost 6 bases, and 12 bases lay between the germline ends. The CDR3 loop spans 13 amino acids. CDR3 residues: CAWSTGKKNTIYF. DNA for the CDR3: TGTGCCTGGAGCACGGGGAAAAAAAACACCATATATTTT. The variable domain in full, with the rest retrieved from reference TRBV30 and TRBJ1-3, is SQTIHQWPATLVQPVGSPLSLECTVEGTSNPNLYWYRQAAGRGLQLLFYSVGIGQISSEVPQNLSASRPQDRQFILSSKKLLLSDSGFYLCAWSTGKKNTIYFGEGSWLTVV.

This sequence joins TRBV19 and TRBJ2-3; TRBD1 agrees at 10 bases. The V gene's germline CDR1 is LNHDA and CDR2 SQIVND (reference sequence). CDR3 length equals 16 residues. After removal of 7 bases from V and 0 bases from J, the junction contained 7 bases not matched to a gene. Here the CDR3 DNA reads TGTGCCAGTACCGGGACAGGGGTCCCTAGCACAGATACGCAGTATTTT. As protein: CASTGTGVPSTDTQYF.

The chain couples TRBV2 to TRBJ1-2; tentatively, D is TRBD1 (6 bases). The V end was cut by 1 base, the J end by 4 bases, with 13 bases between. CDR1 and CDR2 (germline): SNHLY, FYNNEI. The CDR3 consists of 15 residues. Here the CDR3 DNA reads TGTGCCAGCAGTGAAGAGGGGACAAACCGCTATGGCTACACCTTC. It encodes CASSEEGTNRYGYTF.

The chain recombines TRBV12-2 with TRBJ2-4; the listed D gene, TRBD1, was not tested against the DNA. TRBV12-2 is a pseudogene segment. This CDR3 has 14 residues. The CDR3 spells CASRLVRRDREKYF. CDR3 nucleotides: TGTGCAAGTCGCTTAGTCCGTAGGGACAGGGAGAAGTACTTC.

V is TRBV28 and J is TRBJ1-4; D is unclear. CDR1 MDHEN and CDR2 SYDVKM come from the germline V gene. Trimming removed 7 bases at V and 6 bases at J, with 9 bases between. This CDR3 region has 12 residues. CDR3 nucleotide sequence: TGTGCCAGCACGGTAGGAGATGAAAAACTGTTTTTT. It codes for CASTVGDEKLFF.

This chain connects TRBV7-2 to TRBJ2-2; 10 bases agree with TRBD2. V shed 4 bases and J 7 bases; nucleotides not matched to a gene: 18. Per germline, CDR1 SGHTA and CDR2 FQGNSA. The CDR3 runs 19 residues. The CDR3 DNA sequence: TGTGCCAGCAGCTCCAGGACTAGCGGCATGTCTCGTAAGGGCGGGGAGCTGTTTTTT. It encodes CASSSRTSGMSRKGGELFF.

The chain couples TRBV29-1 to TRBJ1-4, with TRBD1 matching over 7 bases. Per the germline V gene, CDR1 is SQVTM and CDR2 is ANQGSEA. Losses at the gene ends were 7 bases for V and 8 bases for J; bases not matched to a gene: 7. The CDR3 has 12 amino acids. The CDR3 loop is CSATGSLEKLFF. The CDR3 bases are TGCAGCGCGACAGGGAGTTTGGAAAAACTGTTTTTT.

CDR3 coding DNA: TGTGCCAGCAGTTTAGCCAGGACAGGTAATACCTACGAGCAGTACTTC. Translating it yields CASSLARTGNTYEQYF. The chain uses TRBV6-5 and TRBJ2-7; 7 bases map to TRBD1. Germline CDR1 and CDR2: MNHEY and SVGAGI. With V trimmed by 4 bases and J by 2 bases, 11 bases remained unmatched. There are 16 residues in the CDR3.

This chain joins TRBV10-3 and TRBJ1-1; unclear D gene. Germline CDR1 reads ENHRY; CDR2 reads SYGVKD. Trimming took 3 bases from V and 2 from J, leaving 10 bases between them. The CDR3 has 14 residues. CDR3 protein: CAISERGPNTEAFF. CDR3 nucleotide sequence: TGTGCCATCAGTGAACGAGGGCCTAACACTGAAGCTTTCTTT.

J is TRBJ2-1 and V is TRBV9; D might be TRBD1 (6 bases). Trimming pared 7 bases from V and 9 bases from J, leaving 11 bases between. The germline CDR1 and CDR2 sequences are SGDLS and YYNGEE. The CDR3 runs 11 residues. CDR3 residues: CASSARGEQFF. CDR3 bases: TGTGCCAGCTCCGCCAGGGGTGAGCAGTTCTTC.

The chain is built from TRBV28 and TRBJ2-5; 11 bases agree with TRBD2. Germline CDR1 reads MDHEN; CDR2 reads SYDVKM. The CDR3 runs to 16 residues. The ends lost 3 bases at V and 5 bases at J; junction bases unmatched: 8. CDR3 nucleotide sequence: TGTGCCAGCAGTTTTAGCGGGAGGGCAGCGGGTGAGACCCAGTACTTC. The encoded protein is CASSFSGRAAGETQYF.

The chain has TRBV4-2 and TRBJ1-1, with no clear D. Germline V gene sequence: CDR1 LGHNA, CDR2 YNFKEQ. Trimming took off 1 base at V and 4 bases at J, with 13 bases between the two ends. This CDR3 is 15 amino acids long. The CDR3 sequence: CASSQVLGEGTEAFF. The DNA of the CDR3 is TGTGCCAGCAGCCAAGTATTAGGCGAGGGCACTGAAGCTTTCTTT.

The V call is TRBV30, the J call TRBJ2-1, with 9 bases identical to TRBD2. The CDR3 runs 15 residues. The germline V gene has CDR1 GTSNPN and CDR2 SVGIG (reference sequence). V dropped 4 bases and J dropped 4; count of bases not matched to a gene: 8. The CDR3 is CAWKKLAGAYNEQFF. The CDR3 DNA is TGTGCCTGGAAGAAACTAGCGGGCGCATACAATGAGCAGTTCTTC.

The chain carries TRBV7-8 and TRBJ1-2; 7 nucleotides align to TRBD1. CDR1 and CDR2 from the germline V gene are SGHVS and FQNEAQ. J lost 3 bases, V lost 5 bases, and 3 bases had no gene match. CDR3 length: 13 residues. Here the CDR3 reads CASSLDRDYGYTF. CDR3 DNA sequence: TGTGCCAGCAGCCTCGACAGGGACTATGGCTACACCTTC.

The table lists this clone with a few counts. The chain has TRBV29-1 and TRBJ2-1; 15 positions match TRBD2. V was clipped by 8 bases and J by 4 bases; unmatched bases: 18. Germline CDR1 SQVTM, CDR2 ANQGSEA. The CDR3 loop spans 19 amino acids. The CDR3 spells CSSLSAGTSGRTRYNEQFF. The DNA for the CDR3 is TGCAGCTCACTCTCTGCCGGGACTAGCGGGAGGACTCGGTACAATGAGCAGTTCTTC.

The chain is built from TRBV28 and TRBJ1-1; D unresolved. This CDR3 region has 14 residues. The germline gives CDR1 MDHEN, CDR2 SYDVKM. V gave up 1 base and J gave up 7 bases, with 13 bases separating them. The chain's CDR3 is CASSLSRVSGEAFF. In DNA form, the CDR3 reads TGTGCCAGCAGTTTATCGCGGGTAAGTGGTGAAGCTTTCTTT.

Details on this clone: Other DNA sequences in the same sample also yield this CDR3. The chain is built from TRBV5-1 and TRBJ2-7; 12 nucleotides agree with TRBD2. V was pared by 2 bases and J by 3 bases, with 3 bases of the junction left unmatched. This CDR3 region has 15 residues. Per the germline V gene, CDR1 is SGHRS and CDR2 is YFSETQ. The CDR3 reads CASSLGTSGYYEQYF. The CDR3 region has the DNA TGCGCCAGCAGCTTAGGGACTAGCGGGTACTACGAGCAGTACTTC.

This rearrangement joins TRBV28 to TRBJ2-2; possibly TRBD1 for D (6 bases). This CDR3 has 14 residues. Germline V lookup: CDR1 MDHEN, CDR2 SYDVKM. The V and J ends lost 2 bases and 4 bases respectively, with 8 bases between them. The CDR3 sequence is CASSLAGVTGELFF. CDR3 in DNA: TGTGCCAGCAGTTTAGCAGGGGTCACCGGGGAGCTGTTTTTT.

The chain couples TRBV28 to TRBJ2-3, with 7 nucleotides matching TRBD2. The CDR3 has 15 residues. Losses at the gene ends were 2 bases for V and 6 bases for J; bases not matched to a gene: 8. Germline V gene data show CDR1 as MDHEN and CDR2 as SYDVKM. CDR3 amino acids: CASSLSGTRADTQYF. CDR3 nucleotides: TGTGCCAGCAGTTTAAGCGGGACCAGGGCGGATACGCAGTATTTT. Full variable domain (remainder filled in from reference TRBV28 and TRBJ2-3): DVKVTQSSRYLVKRTGEKVFLECVQDMDHENMFWYRQDPGLGLRLIYFSYDVKMKEKGDIPEGYSVSREKKERFSLILESASTNQTSMYLCASSLSGTRADTQYFGPGTRLTVL.

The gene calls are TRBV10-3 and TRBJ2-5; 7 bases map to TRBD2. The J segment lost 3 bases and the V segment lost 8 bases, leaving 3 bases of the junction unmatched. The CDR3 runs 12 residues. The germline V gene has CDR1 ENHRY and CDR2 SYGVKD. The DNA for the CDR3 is TGTGCCATCGGGAGGGCCGAAGAGACCCAGTACTTC. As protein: CAIGRAEETQYF.

The CDR3 sequence is CAISDWQSNQPQHF. The DNA for the CDR3 is TGTGCCATCAGTGACTGGCAGAGCAATCAGCCCCAGCATTTT. This chain joins TRBV10-3 and TRBJ1-5, with D unresolved. Germline V CDR1 and CDR2: ENHRY, SYGVKD. CDR3 size: 14 residues. V gave up 3 bases and J gave up 1 base, with 7 bases separating them.

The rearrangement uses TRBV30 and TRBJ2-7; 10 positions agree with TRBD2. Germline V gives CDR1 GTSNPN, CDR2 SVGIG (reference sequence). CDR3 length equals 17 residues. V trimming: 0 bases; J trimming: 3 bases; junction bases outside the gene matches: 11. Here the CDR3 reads CAWSVLPLAGVVYEQYF. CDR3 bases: TGTGCCTGGAGTGTGCTCCCGCTAGCGGGAGTTGTCTACGAGCAGTACTTC.

The CDR3 spells CASSLGLAGLNTGELFF. The CDR3 region has the DNA TGTGCCAGCAGCCTCGGACTAGCGGGTTTGAACACCGGGGAGCTGTTTTTT. The chain has TRBV5-4 and TRBJ2-2; 11 bases align to TRBD2. The CDR3 spans 17 residues. Germline values: CDR1 SGHNT, CDR2 YYREEE (reference sequence). The V and J ends lost 4 bases and 1 base, in that order; junction bases with no gene match: 6.

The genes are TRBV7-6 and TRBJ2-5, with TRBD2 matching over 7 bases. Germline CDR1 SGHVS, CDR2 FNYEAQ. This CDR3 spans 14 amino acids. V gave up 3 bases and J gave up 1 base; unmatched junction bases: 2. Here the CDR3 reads CASSLGGGQETQYF. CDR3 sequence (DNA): TGTGCCAGCAGCTTGGGGGGGGGCCAAGAGACCCAGTACTTC.

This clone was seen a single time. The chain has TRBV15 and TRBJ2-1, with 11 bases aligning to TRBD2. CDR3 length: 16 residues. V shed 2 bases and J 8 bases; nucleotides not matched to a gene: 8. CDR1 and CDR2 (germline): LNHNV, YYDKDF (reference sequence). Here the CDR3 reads CATSRILLAGGDEQFF. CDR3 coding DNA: TGTGCCACCAGCAGAATTCTCCTAGCGGGAGGTGATGAGCAGTTCTTC.

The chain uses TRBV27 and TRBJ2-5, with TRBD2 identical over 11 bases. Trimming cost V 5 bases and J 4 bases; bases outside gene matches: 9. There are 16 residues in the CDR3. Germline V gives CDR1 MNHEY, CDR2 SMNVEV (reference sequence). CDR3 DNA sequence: TGTGCCAGCAGTCCGTATAGCGGGAGGGTCGGAGAGACCCAGTACTTC. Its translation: CASSPYSGRVGETQYF.